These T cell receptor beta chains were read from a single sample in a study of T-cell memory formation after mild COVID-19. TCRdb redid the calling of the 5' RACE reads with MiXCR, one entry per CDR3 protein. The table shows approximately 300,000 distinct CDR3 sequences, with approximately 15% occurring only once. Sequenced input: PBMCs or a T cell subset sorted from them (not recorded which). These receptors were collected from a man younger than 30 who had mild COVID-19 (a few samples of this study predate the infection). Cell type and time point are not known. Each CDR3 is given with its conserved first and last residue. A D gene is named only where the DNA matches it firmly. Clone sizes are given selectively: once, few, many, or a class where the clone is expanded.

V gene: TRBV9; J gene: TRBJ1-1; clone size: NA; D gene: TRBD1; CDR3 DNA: TGTGCCAGCAGCGGGGAGGGGGCAGGGAACACTGAAGCTTTCTTT; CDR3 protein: CASSGEGAGNTEAFF
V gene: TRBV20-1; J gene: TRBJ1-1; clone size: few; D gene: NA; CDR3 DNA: TGCAGTGCCATGGTACTTACAGCACGCAGGGCTCCTTTCTTT; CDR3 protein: CSAMVLTARRAPFF
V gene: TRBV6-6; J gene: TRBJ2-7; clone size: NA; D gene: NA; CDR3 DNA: TGTGCCAGCAGTTACTCTGAAAAAGACTACGAGCAGTACTTC; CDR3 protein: CASSYSEKDYEQYF
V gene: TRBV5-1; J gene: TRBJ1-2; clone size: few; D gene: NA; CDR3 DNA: TGCGCCAGCAGCTTGGAGGGACGCGAAGGCCATGGCTACACCTTC; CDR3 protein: CASSLEGREGHGYTF
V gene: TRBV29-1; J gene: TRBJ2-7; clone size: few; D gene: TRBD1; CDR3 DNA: TGCAGCGCTACTGGGACAGGGGTTTACGAGCAGTACTTC; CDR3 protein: CSATGTGVYEQYF
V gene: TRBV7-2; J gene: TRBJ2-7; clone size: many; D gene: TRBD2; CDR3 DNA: TGTGCCAGCAGCTACGAGGGCGGGGGAAATTACGAGCAGTACTTC; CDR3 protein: CASSYEGGGNYEQYF
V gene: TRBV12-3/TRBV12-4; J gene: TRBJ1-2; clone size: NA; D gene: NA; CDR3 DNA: TGTGCCAGCAGTCCGACCCCAGGGGTTGGCTATGGCTACACCTTC; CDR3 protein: CASSPTPGVGYGYTF
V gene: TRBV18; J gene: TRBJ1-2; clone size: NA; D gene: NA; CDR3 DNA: TGTGCCAGCTCACCACACTTGGACGGCTACACCTTC; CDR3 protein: CASSPHLDGYTF
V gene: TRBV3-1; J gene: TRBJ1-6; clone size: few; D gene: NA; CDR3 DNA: TGTGCCAGCAGCCAAAGTCCGAGCTCCTATAATTCACCCCTCCACTTT; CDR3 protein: CASSQSPSSYNSPLHF
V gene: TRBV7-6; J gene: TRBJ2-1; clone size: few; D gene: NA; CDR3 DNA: TGTGCCAGCAGCTTAACAGGGAGGATCAATGAGCAGTTCTTC; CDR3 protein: CASSLTGRINEQFF
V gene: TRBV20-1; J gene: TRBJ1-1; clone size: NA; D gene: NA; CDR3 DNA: TGCAGTGCTATCCCCTTCGGCGAAGCTTTCTTT; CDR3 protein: CSAIPFGEAFF
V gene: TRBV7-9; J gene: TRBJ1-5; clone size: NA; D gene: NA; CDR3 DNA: TGTGCCAGCAGCGGAGGGGCGCGATATCAGCCCCAGCATTTT; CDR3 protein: CASSGGARYQPQHF
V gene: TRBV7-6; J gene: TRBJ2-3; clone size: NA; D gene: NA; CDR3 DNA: TGTGCCAGCAGCAGTACAGTCCTTAGCACAGATACGCAGTATTTT; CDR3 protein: CASSSTVLSTDTQYF
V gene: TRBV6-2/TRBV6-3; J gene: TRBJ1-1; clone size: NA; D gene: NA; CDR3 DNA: TGTGCCAGCAGAAAACAGGTTAGAGCTGAAGCTTTCTTT; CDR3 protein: CASRKQVRAEAFF
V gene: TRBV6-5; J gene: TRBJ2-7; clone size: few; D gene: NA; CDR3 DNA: TGTGCCAGCAGTTACTCCCAAAGGGGTAGCACCTACGAGCAGTACTTC; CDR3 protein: CASSYSQRGSTYEQYF
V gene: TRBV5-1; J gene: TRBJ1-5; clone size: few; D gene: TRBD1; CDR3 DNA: TGCGCCAGCAGCCCCATCCCGACAGGGGCCAATCAGCCCCAGCATTTT; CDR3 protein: CASSPIPTGANQPQHF
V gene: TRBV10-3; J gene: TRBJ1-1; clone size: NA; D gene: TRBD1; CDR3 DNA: TGTGCCATCAGTGAGACCCCGACAGGGTGGACTGAAGCTTTCTTT; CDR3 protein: CAISETPTGWTEAFF
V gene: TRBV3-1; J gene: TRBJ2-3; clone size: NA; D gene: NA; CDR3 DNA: TGTGCCAGCAGCCCCATCGACGTGACAGATACGCAGTATTTT; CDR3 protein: CASSPIDVTDTQYF
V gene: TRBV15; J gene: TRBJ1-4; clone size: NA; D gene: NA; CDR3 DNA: TGTGCCACCAGCAGGGACAAGACAGCCTCTAATGAAAAACTGTTTTTT; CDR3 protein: CATSRDKTASNEKLFF
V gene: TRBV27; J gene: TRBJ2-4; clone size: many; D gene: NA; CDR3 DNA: TGTGCCAGCAGTTTAGGGGTGACGAACATTCAGTACTTC; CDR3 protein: CASSLGVTNIQYF
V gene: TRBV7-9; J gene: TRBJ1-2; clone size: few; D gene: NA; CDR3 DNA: TGTGCCAGCAGTCTCCCGGGAGGCAGGGGATCTGGCTACACCTTC; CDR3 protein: CASSLPGGRGSGYTF
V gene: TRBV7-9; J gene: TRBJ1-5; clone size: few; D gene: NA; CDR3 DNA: TGTGCCAGCAGCCCGAACAGTCAGCCCCAGCATTTT; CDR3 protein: CASSPNSQPQHF
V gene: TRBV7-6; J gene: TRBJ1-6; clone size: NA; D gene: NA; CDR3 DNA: TGTGCCAGCAGCTTAGAAGGGAATTCACCCCTCCACTTT; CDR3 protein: CASSLEGNSPLHF
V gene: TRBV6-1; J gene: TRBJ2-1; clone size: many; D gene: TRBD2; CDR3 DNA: TGTGCCAGCAGGGGACTAGCGGGGGCCTCTCAGACCTACAATGAGCAGTTCTTC; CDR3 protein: CASRGLAGASQTYNEQFF
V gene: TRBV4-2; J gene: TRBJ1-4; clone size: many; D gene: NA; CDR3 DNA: TGTGCCAGCAGCCAAGATCCGACCTCTCTCGAAAAACTGTTTTTT; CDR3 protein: CASSQDPTSLEKLFF
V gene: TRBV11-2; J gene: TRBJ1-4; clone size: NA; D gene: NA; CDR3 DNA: TGTGCCAGCAGCGCACAGGGAGGGGAAAAACTGTTTTTT; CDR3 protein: CASSAQGGEKLFF
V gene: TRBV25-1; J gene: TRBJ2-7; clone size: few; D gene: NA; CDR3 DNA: TGTGCCAGCAGTGAATTCGGGGACAACTACGAGCAGTACTTC; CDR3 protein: CASSEFGDNYEQYF
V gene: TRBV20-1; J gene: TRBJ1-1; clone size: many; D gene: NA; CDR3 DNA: TGCAGTGCTCACAGAGAGATGAACACTGAAGCTTTCTTT; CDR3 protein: CSAHREMNTEAFF
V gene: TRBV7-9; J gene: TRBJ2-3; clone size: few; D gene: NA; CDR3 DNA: TGTGCCAGCAGCTTAGCGGGGAGAGGACGACCTGCACTCACAGATACGCAGTATTTT; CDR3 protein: CASSLAGRGRPALTDTQYF
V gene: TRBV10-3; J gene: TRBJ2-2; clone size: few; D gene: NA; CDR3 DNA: TGTGCCATCAGTGACAGCCGGAACACCGGGGAGCTGTTTTTT; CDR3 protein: CAISDSRNTGELFF
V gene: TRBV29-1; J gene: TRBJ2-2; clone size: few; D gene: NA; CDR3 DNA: TGCAGCGTTGACCATCAGAACACCGGGGAGCTGTTTTTT; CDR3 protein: CSVDHQNTGELFF
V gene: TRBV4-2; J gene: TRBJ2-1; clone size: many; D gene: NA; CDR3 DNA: TGTGCCAGCAGCCACATGACAAACTACAATGAGCAGTTCTTC; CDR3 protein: CASSHMTNYNEQFF
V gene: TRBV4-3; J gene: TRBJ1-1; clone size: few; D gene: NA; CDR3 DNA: TGCGCCAGCAGCCAAGATACGTTCCGGAGGAACACTGAAGCTTTCTTT; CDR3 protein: CASSQDTFRRNTEAFF
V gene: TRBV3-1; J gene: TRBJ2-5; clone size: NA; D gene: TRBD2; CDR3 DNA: TGTGCCAGCAGCCAGCAAGCGGGGGGGCAAGAGACCCAGTACTTC; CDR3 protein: CASSQQAGGQETQYF
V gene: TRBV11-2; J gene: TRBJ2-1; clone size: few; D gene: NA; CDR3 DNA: TGTGCCAGCAGCTTACAAGGGCCTTTAGGGGACAATGAGCAGTTCTTC; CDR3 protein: CASSLQGPLGDNEQFF
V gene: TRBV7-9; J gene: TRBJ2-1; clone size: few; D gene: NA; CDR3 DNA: TGTGCCACCCAAGAGGGGGGCTCCTACAATGAGCAGTTCTTC; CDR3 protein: CATQEGGSYNEQFF
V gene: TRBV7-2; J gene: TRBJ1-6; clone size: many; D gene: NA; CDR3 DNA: TGTGCCAGCAGCTTAGACCGGGGGCGATCCTCACCCCTCCACTTT; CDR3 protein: CASSLDRGRSSPLHF
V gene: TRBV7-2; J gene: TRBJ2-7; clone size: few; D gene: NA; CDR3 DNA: TGTGCCACTGGAGGTTTAGGGATCGAGCAGTACTTC; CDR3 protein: CATGGLGIEQYF
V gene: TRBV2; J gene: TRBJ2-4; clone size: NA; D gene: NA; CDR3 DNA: TGTGCCAGCAGTGTGGCTACAGCCAAAAACATTCAGTACTTC; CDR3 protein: CASSVATAKNIQYF
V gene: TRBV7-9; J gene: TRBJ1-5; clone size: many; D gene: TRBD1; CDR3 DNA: TGTGCCAGCAGCCAGGGGGATCAGCCCCAGCATTTT; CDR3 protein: CASSQGDQPQHF
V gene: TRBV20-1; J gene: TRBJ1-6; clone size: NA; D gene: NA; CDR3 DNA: TGCAGTGCTAGGGCGGGGGGGGCAGGTTCACCCCTCCACTTT; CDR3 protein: CSARAGGAGSPLHF
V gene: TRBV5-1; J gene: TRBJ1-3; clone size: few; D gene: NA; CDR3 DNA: TGCGCCAGCAGCCTTCAAGCCAGCTCTGGAAACACCATATATTTT; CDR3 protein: CASSLQASSGNTIYF
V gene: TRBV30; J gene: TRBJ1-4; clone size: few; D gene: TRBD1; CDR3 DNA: TGTGCCTCGGACAGGGGAGGTGAAAAACTGTTTTTT; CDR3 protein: CASDRGGEKLFF
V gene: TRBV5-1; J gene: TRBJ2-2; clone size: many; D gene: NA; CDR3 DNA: TGCGCCAGCGGAGACCCTAACACCGGGGAGCTGTTTTTT; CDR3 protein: CASGDPNTGELFF
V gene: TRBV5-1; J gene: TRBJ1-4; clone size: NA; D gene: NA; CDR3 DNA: TGCGCCAGCAGCTGGGCGGCCCAGGGTGGTGAAAAACTGTTTTTT; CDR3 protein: CASSWAAQGGEKLFF
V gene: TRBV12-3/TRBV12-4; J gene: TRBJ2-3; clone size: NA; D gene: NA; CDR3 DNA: TGTGCCAGCAGTCCGGGGACTGCAGATACGCAGTATTTT; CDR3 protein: CASSPGTADTQYF
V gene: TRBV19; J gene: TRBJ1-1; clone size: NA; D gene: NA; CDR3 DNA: TGTGCCAGTAGTATAGGGCAGCGGACTGAAGCTTTCTTT; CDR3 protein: CASSIGQRTEAFF
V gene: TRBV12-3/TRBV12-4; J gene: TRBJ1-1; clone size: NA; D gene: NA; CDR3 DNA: TGTGCCAGCACTCCCCCCCAGGGGAACACTGAAGCTTTCTTT; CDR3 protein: CASTPPQGNTEAFF
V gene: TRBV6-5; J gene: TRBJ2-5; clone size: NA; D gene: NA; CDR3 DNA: TGTGCCAGCAGTAAACCGGGACTCCAAGAGACCCAGTACTTC; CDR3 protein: CASSKPGLQETQYF
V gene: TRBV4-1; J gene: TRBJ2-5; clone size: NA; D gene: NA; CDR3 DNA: TGCGCCAGCAGCCAACCTCTAGGAACCCAGTACTTC; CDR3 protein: CASSQPLGTQYF
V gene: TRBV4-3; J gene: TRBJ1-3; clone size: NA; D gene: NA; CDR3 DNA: TGCGCCAGCAGCCAAGCGGGGGGGCCGGACACCATATATTTT; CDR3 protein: CASSQAGGPDTIYF
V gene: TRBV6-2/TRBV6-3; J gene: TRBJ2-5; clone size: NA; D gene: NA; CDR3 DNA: TGTGCCAGCAGTCCCGGGTGGTACCAAGAGACCCAGTACTTC; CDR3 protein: CASSPGWYQETQYF
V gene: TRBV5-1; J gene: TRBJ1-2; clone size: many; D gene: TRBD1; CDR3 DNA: TGCGCCAGCAGCCGGGACAGCTATGGCTACACCTTC; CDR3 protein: CASSRDSYGYTF
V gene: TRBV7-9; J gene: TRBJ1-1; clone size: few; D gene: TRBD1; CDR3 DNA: TGTGCCAGCAGCTTGGGGACGGGACAGGGTCGTACTGAAGCTTTCTTT; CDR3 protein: CASSLGTGQGRTEAFF
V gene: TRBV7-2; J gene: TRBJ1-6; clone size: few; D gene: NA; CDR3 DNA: TGTGCCAGCAGCTTAGCGGGGAGGAATTCACCCCTCCACTTT; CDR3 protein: CASSLAGRNSPLHF
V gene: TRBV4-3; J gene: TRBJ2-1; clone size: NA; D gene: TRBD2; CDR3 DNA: TGCGCCAGCAGCCAAGCACGGGGGGGCTGGGGTGAGCAGTTCTTC; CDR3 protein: CASSQARGGWGEQFF
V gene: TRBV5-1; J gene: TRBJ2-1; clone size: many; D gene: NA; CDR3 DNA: TGCGCCAGCAGCTTGGGCGCGGGAAAATCCCCAGCCCTAAGCTTC; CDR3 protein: CASSLGAGKSPALSF
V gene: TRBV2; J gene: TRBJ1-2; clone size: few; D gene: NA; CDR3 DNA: TGTGCCAGCAACAGGGACAACTATGGCTACACCTTC; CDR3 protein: CASNRDNYGYTF
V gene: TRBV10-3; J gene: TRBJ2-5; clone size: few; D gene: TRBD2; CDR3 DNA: TGTGCCATCAGTGAGTCGACTAGCGCAGAGACCCAGTACTTC; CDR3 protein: CAISESTSAETQYF
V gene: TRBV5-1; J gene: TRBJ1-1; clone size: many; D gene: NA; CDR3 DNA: TGCGCCAGCAGCCCCCTCACGCTAATGAACACTGAAGCTTTCTTT; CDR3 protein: CASSPLTLMNTEAFF